A selection of T cell receptor beta chains follows, all from one sample in a study of blood T cell repertoires in COVID-19. Using immunoSEQ multiplex PCR, the repertoire was profiled, and TCRdb retains in-frame clones only, with some absent. The data show around 160,000 clones, 84% seen once. The sample consisted of PBMCs or T cells enriched from blood (not recorded which). Every receptor here comes from a woman aged 45 to 65 who had been exposed to COVID-19. The CDR3 runs from the conserved cysteine through the conserved F or W. The order of the fields is J gene, clone size, D gene, V gene, CDR3 protein, CDR3 DNA. The D gene is left open where the match is weak. Where a row states a size, it is once, few, many or the class of an expanded clone; other rows omit it.

J gene: TRBJ1-6
clone size: few
D gene: .
V gene: TRBV18
CDR3 protein: CASSPSPPGTAGSPLHF
CDR3 DNA: TGTGCCAGCTCACCCTCTCCACCCGGGACCGCGGGGTCACCCCTCCACTTT

J gene: TRBJ2-1
clone size: .
D gene: .
V gene: TRBV7-2
CDR3 protein: CASSLGGTGKSEQFF
CDR3 DNA: TGTGCCAGCAGCTTAGGTGGTACCGGGAAGAGTGAGCAGTTCTTC

J gene: TRBJ2-5
clone size: .
D gene: .
V gene: TRBV19
CDR3 protein: CASSIDLETQYF
CDR3 DNA: TGTGCCAGTAGTATAGATCTGGAGACCCAGTACTTC

J gene: TRBJ2-7
clone size: .
D gene: .
V gene: TRBV5-6
CDR3 protein: CASSGHYEQYF
CDR3 DNA: TGTGCCAGCAGCGGGCACTACGAGCAGTACTTC

J gene: TRBJ1-2
clone size: .
D gene: TRBD1
V gene: TRBV19
CDR3 protein: CASSAIRGWLYGYTF
CDR3 DNA: TGTGCCAGCAGTGCAATCAGGGGGTGGCTCTATGGCTACACCTTC

J gene: TRBJ2-2
clone size: .
D gene: .
V gene: TRBV9
CDR3 protein: CASSVRSGGELFF
CDR3 DNA: TGTGCCAGCAGCGTAAGGTCGGGCGGGGAGCTGTTTTTT

J gene: TRBJ1-4
clone size: .
D gene: TRBD1
V gene: TRBV19
CDR3 protein: CASRDRAATNEKLFF
CDR3 DNA: TGTGCCAGCCGGGACAGGGCTGCAACTAATGAAAAACTGTTTTTT

J gene: TRBJ1-2
clone size: .
D gene: TRBD1
V gene: TRBV19
CDR3 protein: CASRDRGRGYTF
CDR3 DNA: TGTGCCAGTAGGGACAGGGGGCGAGGCTACACCTTC

J gene: TRBJ1-1
clone size: .
D gene: TRBD1
V gene: TRBV6-5
CDR3 protein: CASSLRGQGNTEAFF
CDR3 DNA: TGTGCCAGCAGCCTCCGGGGACAGGGTAACACTGAAGCTTTCTTT

J gene: TRBJ2-1
clone size: once
D gene: .
V gene: TRBV7-2
CDR3 protein: CASSSRFSEQFF
CDR3 DNA: TGTGCCAGCAGCTCTAGGTTCTCTGAGCAGTTCTTC

J gene: TRBJ1-5
clone size: .
D gene: .
V gene: TRBV19
CDR3 protein: CATSTGFGDQPQHF
CDR3 DNA: TGTGCCACGTCGACGGGGTTCGGGGATCAGCCCCAGCATTTT

J gene: TRBJ1-6
clone size: .
D gene: .
V gene: TRBV18
CDR3 protein: CASSPDGRNSPLHF
CDR3 DNA: TGTGCCAGCTCACCTGACGGGAGAAATTCACCCCTCCACTTT

J gene: TRBJ2-3
clone size: .
D gene: .
V gene: TRBV7-2
CDR3 protein: CASSYRGSTDTQYF
CDR3 DNA: TGTGCCAGCAGCTATCGGGGGAGCACAGATACGCAGTATTTT

J gene: TRBJ2-5
clone size: .
D gene: .
V gene: TRBV9
CDR3 protein: CASSPFEAGLETQYF
CDR3 DNA: TGTGCCAGCAGTCCGTTTGAGGCGGGGCTAGAGACCCAGTACTTC

J gene: TRBJ2-1
clone size: .
D gene: TRBD2
V gene: TRBV29-1
CDR3 protein: CSVVAGGLNNEQFF
CDR3 DNA: TGCAGCGTAGTAGCGGGAGGGCTCAACAATGAGCAGTTCTTC

J gene: TRBJ2-3
clone size: few
D gene: .
V gene: TRBV6-5
CDR3 protein: CASRAKVEGYTQYF
CDR3 DNA: TGTGCCAGCAGGGCTAAGGTTGAGGGATATACGCAGTATTTT

J gene: TRBJ2-7
clone size: .
D gene: TRBD1
V gene: TRBV7-9
CDR3 protein: CASSHRDREAYEQYF
CDR3 DNA: TGTGCCAGCAGCCACCGGGACAGGGAGGCCTACGAGCAGTACTTC

J gene: TRBJ1-2
clone size: large
D gene: TRBD1
V gene: TRBV19
CDR3 protein: CAASTGVYGYTF
CDR3 DNA: TGTGCCGCCTCAACAGGGGTGTATGGCTACACCTTC

J gene: TRBJ2-3
clone size: .
D gene: .
V gene: TRBV6-5
CDR3 protein: CASSFETPDTQYF
CDR3 DNA: TGTGCCAGCAGTTTCGAGACACCAGATACGCAGTATTTT

J gene: TRBJ2-2
clone size: .
D gene: TRBD2
V gene: TRBV10-2
CDR3 protein: CASITGGSGELFF
CDR3 DNA: TGCGCCAGCATTACGGGGGGGTCCGGGGAGCTGTTTTTT

J gene: TRBJ2-7
clone size: .
D gene: TRBD2
V gene: TRBV4-3
CDR3 protein: CASSQANAGAYEQYF
CDR3 DNA: TGCGCCAGCAGCCAGGCCAACGCGGGGGCCTACGAGCAGTACTTC

J gene: TRBJ2-5
clone size: .
D gene: .
V gene: TRBV2
CDR3 protein: CARPEGRLGLQETQYF
CDR3 DNA: TGTGCCAGACCTGAGGGGCGACTAGGCCTCCAAGAGACCCAGTACTTC

J gene: TRBJ2-2
clone size: .
D gene: .
V gene: TRBV7-2
CDR3 protein: CASSFPAGSGTGELFF
CDR3 DNA: TGTGCCAGCAGCTTCCCCGCGGGGTCGGGAACCGGGGAGCTGTTTTTT

J gene: TRBJ2-1
clone size: few
D gene: TRBD2
V gene: TRBV6-4
CDR3 protein: CASSAATSGSIDEQFF
CDR3 DNA: TGTGCCAGCAGTGCGGCGACTAGCGGGAGTATCGATGAGCAGTTCTTC

J gene: TRBJ1-2
clone size: .
D gene: .
V gene: TRBV6-5
CDR3 protein: CASLSGRGYGYTF
CDR3 DNA: TGTGCCAGCTTATCGGGCCGGGGCTATGGCTACACCTTC

J gene: TRBJ2-3
clone size: .
D gene: TRBD1
V gene: TRBV30
CDR3 protein: CAWSVRTGWRDTQYF
CDR3 DNA: TGTGCCTGGAGTGTACGGACAGGGTGGCGGGATACGCAGTATTTT

J gene: TRBJ2-5
clone size: .
D gene: TRBD1
V gene: TRBV7-9
CDR3 protein: CASSPRQGDETQYF
CDR3 DNA: TGTGCCAGCAGCCCCAGGCAGGGGGATGAGACCCAGTACTTC

J gene: TRBJ1-1
clone size: .
D gene: TRBD1
V gene: TRBV5-4
CDR3 protein: CASSAGTGRTEAFF
CDR3 DNA: TGTGCCAGCAGCGCCGGGACAGGGAGGACTGAAGCTTTCTTT

J gene: TRBJ2-1
clone size: .
D gene: TRBD2
V gene: TRBV5-4
CDR3 protein: CASSSGLAGAMYNEQFF
CDR3 DNA: TGTGCCAGCAGCAGCGGACTAGCGGGGGCCATGTACAATGAGCAGTTCTTC

J gene: TRBJ2-7
clone size: .
D gene: TRBD1
V gene: TRBV6-5
CDR3 protein: CASSQGQTYEQYF
CDR3 DNA: TGTGCCAGCAGCCAGGGACAGACCTACGAGCAGTACTTC

J gene: TRBJ2-4
clone size: .
D gene: .
V gene: TRBV4-1
CDR3 protein: CASSQEGGKNIQYF
CDR3 DNA: TGCGCCAGCAGCCAAGAGGGGGGCAAAAACATTCAGTACTTC

J gene: TRBJ2-2
clone size: once
D gene: .
V gene: TRBV5-1
CDR3 protein: CASRPGLMNTGELFF
CDR3 DNA: TGCGCCAGCAGGCCGGGACTTATGAACACCGGGGAGCTGTTTTTT

J gene: TRBJ2-5
clone size: many
D gene: .
V gene: TRBV19
CDR3 protein: CASSIGQLQETQYF
CDR3 DNA: TGTGCCAGTAGTATAGGACAGCTCCAAGAGACCCAGTACTTC

J gene: TRBJ2-3
clone size: .
D gene: .
V gene: TRBV7-2
CDR3 protein: CASSSVRSTDTQYF
CDR3 DNA: TGTGCCAGCAGCTCGGTCCGGAGCACAGATACGCAGTATTTT

J gene: TRBJ1-2
clone size: once
D gene: .
V gene: TRBV19
CDR3 protein: CASSFQAYDRPNYGYTF
CDR3 DNA: TGTGCCAGTAGTTTTCAGGCTTACGACCGACCCAACTATGGCTACACCTTC

J gene: TRBJ1-1
clone size: .
D gene: TRBD1
V gene: TRBV5-1
CDR3 protein: CASNPSRGTGNTEAFF
CDR3 DNA: TGCGCCAGCAACCCCTCGCGGGGGACAGGGAACACTGAAGCTTTCTTT

J gene: TRBJ1-4
clone size: .
D gene: TRBD1
V gene: TRBV5-1
CDR3 protein: CASSSDRGGGTNEKLFF
CDR3 DNA: TGCGCCAGCAGCTCGGACAGGGGAGGGGGAACTAATGAAAAACTGTTTTTT

J gene: TRBJ2-7
clone size: .
D gene: TRBD1
V gene: TRBV19
CDR3 protein: CASSFGTGVYEQYF
CDR3 DNA: TGTGCCAGTAGTTTCGGGACAGGGGTTTACGAGCAGTACTTC

J gene: TRBJ1-1
clone size: .
D gene: TRBD1
V gene: TRBV5-1
CDR3 protein: CASSLSQGGNTEAFF
CDR3 DNA: TGCGCCAGCAGCTTATCGCAGGGGGGGAACACTGAAGCTTTCTTT

J gene: TRBJ1-4
clone size: once
D gene: TRBD1
V gene: TRBV10-3
CDR3 protein: CAISERGQGEEKLFF
CDR3 DNA: TGTGCCATCAGTGAGAGGGGACAGGGAGAGGAAAAACTGTTTTTT

J gene: TRBJ2-7
clone size: .
D gene: TRBD1
V gene: TRBV27
CDR3 protein: CASSTRTGDTRHEQYF
CDR3 DNA: TGTGCCAGCAGCACTAGGACAGGGGATACTAGGCACGAGCAGTACTTC

J gene: TRBJ2-7
clone size: .
D gene: .
V gene: TRBV7-8
CDR3 protein: CASSNSAAAEQYF
CDR3 DNA: TGTGCCAGCAGCAATAGCGCCGCGGCGGAGCAGTACTTC

J gene: TRBJ1-2
clone size: .
D gene: .
V gene: TRBV30
CDR3 protein: CAFSAGNYGYTF
CDR3 DNA: TGTGCCTTTTCGGCGGGGAACTATGGCTACACCTTC

J gene: TRBJ1-4
clone size: .
D gene: TRBD1
V gene: TRBV5-1
CDR3 protein: CASSPRTGTNEKLFF
CDR3 DNA: TGCGCCAGCAGCCCTAGGACAGGGACTAATGAAAAACTGTTTTTT

J gene: TRBJ2-7
clone size: .
D gene: .
V gene: TRBV3-1/TRBV3-2
CDR3 protein: CASSHDTGSSEQYF
CDR3 DNA: TGTGCCAGCAGCCACGATACGGGTTCCAGCGAGCAGTACTTC

J gene: TRBJ2-2
clone size: .
D gene: TRBD2
V gene: TRBV6-5
CDR3 protein: CASTRLAGAGELFF
CDR3 DNA: TGTGCCAGCACAAGACTAGCGGGGGCGGGGGAGCTGTTTTTT

J gene: TRBJ1-1
clone size: .
D gene: TRBD1
V gene: TRBV18
CDR3 protein: CASSGQGLNTEAFF
CDR3 DNA: TGTGCCAGCTCAGGACAGGGGTTGAACACTGAAGCTTTCTTT

J gene: TRBJ2-1
clone size: once
D gene: TRBD2
V gene: TRBV7-8
CDR3 protein: CASSLGGGTSGSFLPEQFF
CDR3 DNA: TGTGCCAGCAGCTTAGGGGGGGGGACTAGCGGGAGTTTTCTACCTGAGCAGTTCTTC

J gene: TRBJ2-5
clone size: .
D gene: .
V gene: TRBV7-2
CDR3 protein: CASSEQGGRQTQYF
CDR3 DNA: TGTGCCAGCAGCGAACAAGGGGGTCGGCAGACCCAGTACTTC

J gene: TRBJ2-4
clone size: .
D gene: TRBD1
V gene: TRBV18
CDR3 protein: CASSPLTGGAKNIQYF
CDR3 DNA: TGTGCCAGCTCACCACTAACAGGGGGGGCCAAAAACATTCAGTACTTC

J gene: TRBJ2-3
clone size: .
D gene: TRBD2
V gene: TRBV9
CDR3 protein: CASSVVSSGSADTQYF
CDR3 DNA: TGTGCCAGCAGCGTAGTAAGTAGCGGGAGCGCAGATACGCAGTATTTT